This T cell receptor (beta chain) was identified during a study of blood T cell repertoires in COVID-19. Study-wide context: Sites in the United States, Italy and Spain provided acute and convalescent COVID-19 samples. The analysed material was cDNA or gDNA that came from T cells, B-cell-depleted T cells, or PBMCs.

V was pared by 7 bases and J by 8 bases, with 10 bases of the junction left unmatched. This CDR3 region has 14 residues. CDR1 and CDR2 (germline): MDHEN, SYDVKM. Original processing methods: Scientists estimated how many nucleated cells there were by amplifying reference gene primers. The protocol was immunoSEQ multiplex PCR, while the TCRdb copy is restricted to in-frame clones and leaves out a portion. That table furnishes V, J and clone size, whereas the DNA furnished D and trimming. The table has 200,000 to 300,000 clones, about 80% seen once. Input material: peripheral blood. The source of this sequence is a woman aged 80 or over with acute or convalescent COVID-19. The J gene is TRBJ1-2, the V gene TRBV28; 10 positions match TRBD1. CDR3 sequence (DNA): TGTGCCAGCACCTCGGGACAGGGGATGGGCGGCTACACCTTC. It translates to CASTSGQGMGGYTF.